Following are 21 T cell receptor beta chains from one sample sequenced in a study of CD8 T cells in ankylosing spondylitis. Notes on the study in general: What seemed typical of ankylosing spondylitis blood was a TCR beta motif built from several highly homologous variants.

TCRdb ran MiXCR on the 5' RACE reads and lists one entry per CDR3 protein. The table records hundreds of thousands of distinct CDR3 sequences, approximately 12% of them present only once. These receptors' antigens are unknown. Material: blood, either unsorted or a sorted T cell fraction (not recorded which). The receptors were sampled from a male donor with ankylosing spondylitis.

This clonotype occurred a few times. The rearrangement links TRBV9 to TRBJ1-1, with D tentatively TRBD1 (5 bases). Deletions cut 2 bases from V and 4 bases from J, with 12 bases between. Germline lookup yields CDR1 SGDLS and CDR2 YYNGEE. The CDR3 covers 14 residues. The CDR3 protein is CASSVRGWGTEAFF. In DNA form, the CDR3 reads TGTGCCAGCAGCGTGAGGGGATGGGGCACTGAAGCTTTCTTT.

Only a few counts were recorded for this clonotype. J is TRBJ1-4 and V is TRBV20-1; D may be TRBD1 (5 bases). Germline assignment: CDR1 DFQATT and CDR2 SNEGSKA (reference sequence). This CDR3 comprises 17 residues. V was shortened by 0 bases and J by 3 bases, with 17 bases between the two germline ends. In DNA, the CDR3 is TGCAGTGCTAGAGATCATTTAGCTACCAGGGCTAATGAAAAACTGTTTTTT. Translation gives CSARDHLATRANEKLFF.

This clonotype was found a few times. The chain joins TRBV7-9 to TRBJ1-4; a weak D match, TRBD1 (5 bases). V lost 5 bases, J lost 4 bases, and 14 bases lay in between. This CDR3 has 15 amino acids. Germline-derived CDR1 and CDR2 are SEHNR and FQNEAQ (reference sequence). The CDR3 spells CASSAIQGVNEKLFF. The CDR3 DNA reads as TGTGCCAGCAGCGCGATCCAGGGAGTTAATGAAAAACTGTTTTTT.

The chain joins TRBV14 to TRBJ2-5; D not resolved. V was shortened by 3 bases and J by 7 bases, with 18 bases between the two germline ends. Germline V gene data show CDR1 as SGHDN and CDR2 as FVKESK. The CDR3 length is 15 residues. CDR3 DNA sequence: TGTGCCAGCAGCCAGGTCCGGGTTGGCGGCGGGACCCAGTACTTC. Translating gives CASSQVRVGGGTQYF.

This clonotype was observed many times. The chain couples TRBV20-1 to TRBJ2-5; 8 bases align to TRBD2. The germline CDR1 and CDR2 sequences are DFQATT and SNEGSKA (reference sequence). Trimming cost V 3 bases and J 5 bases; bases outside gene matches: 2. This CDR3 is 12 amino acids long. The CDR3 DNA follows: TGCAGTGCTAGTTCTAGCGGGGAGACCCAGTACTTC. Amino acids: CSASSSGETQYF.

This clonotype was detected only a few times. The V gene is TRBV3-1, the J gene TRBJ2-1, with 15 bases fitting TRBD2. J lost 6 bases, V lost 3 bases, and 9 bases had no gene match. The CDR3 contains 18 residues. Germline CDR1 LGHDT, CDR2 YNNKEL (reference sequence). This CDR3 is CASSQEGLAGGLTNEQFF. CDR3 nucleotides: TGTGCCAGCAGCCAGGAAGGACTAGCGGGAGGGTTAACCAATGAGCAGTTCTTC.

The chain combines TRBV12-3 or TRBV12-4 with TRBJ1-2; 9 bases are a match to TRBD1. This CDR3 contains 18 residues. With 4 bases clipped from V and 4 bases from J, the junction kept 16 bases outside the gene matches. The CDR3 sequence: CASSSSGTGLGRGYGYTF. The CDR3 DNA follows: TGTGCCAGCAGTTCTTCCGGGACAGGGCTGGGTAGGGGCTATGGCTACACCTTC.

This clonotype has a handful of counts. The chain carries TRBV23-1 and TRBJ2-7; 9 positions agree with TRBD1. TRBV23-1 counts as an open reading frame of uncertain function. The CDR3 length is 14 residues. Germline trimming cut 5 bases from V and 2 bases from J; bases unmatched to any gene: 4. The CDR3 DNA reads TGCGCCAGCAGTGCCGGGACAGGGCCCTACGAGCAGTACGTC. Protein: CASSAGTGPYEQYV.

This clonotype occurred many times. This chain's CDR3 is CSAPPSLSTREQFF. DNA for the CDR3: TGCAGTGCACCCCCTAGCCTAAGTACAAGAGAGCAGTTCTTC. The chain joins TRBV20-1 to TRBJ2-1; D possibly corresponds to TRBD2 (5 bases). V dropped 6 bases and J dropped 10 bases, with 22 bases sitting between them. CDR3 length: 14 residues. Germline V gene lookup returns CDR1 DFQATT and CDR2 SNEGSKA (reference sequence).

This clonotype was found a few times. The J gene is TRBJ2-3, the V gene TRBV10-3, with TRBD2 identical over 13 bases. Germline CDR1 ENHRY, CDR2 SYGVKD. There are 18 residues in the CDR3. V shed 10 bases and J 4 bases; nucleotides not matched to a gene: 17. In DNA, the CDR3 is TGTGCCACCAGGGACAGGAAGACTAGCGGGAGGCTTGCAGATACGCAGTATTTT. Residues: CATRDRKTSGRLADTQYF.

As concerns this clonotype: This may stem from a read error, because a much larger clone lies one nucleotide away. The chain employs TRBV5-6 and TRBJ1-5, with D unresolved. There are 12 residues in the CDR3. CDR1 and CDR2 (germline): SGHDT, YYEEEE. The CDR3 region is CTSSTEDQPQHF. CDR3 DNA: TGTACCAGCAGCACTGAAGACCAGCCCCAGCATTTT.

In this sample, this clonotype turned up a few times. V usage is TRBV6-5 and J usage is TRBJ2-2; a weak D match, TRBD1 (5 bases). V was pared by 3 bases and J by 4 bases, with 12 bases between. The CDR3 totals 15 residues. Germline V lookup: CDR1 MNHEY, CDR2 SVGAGI. The CDR3 here is CASSYRGLVTGELFF. CDR3 bases: TGTGCCAGCAGTTATAGGGGTTTAGTCACCGGGGAGCTGTTTTTT.

The chain links TRBV2 to TRBJ2-1, with 7 bases lining up with TRBD2. Germline V gene data show CDR1 as SNHLY and CDR2 as FYNNEI. V was pared by 4 bases and J by 3 bases, with 3 bases of the junction left unmatched. CDR3 length: 14 residues. The CDR3 reads CASSVPSGYNEQFF. The CDR3 DNA sequence: TGTGCCAGCAGTGTCCCTAGCGGCTACAATGAGCAGTTCTTC. Supplemented by reference TRBV2 and TRBJ2-1, the full variable domain reads EPEVTQTPSHQVTQMGQEVILRCVPISNHLYFYWYRQILGQKVEFLVSFYNNEISEKSEIFDDQFSVERPDGSNFTLKIRSTKLEDSAMYFCASSVPSGYNEQFFGPGTRLTVL.

The rearrangement links TRBV7-2 to TRBJ1-2; the D gene is possibly TRBD1 (5 bases). Germline CDR1 SGHTA, CDR2 FQGNSA. The CDR3 runs to 14 residues. V lost 4 bases to trimming and J lost 8 bases, with 17 bases between them. The CDR3 protein is CASSSLGGNWGYTF. The CDR3 nucleotides are TGTGCCAGCAGCTCCCTGGGGGGAAATTGGGGCTACACCTTC.

The gene calls are TRBV15 and TRBJ2-5; weak D call: TRBD2 (6 bases). Germline V lookup: CDR1 LNHNV, CDR2 YYDKDF (reference sequence). V was trimmed by 3 bases and J by 7 bases, leaving 9 bases between them. The CDR3 is 12 residues long. This CDR3 is CATSRAGGTQYF. The CDR3 coding sequence is TGTGCCACCAGCAGGGCCGGGGGGACCCAGTACTTC.

This clonotype was found many times. CDR3 nucleotides: TGTGCCAGCCATTTAAGAGGACAGGGTGTCGGGGAGCTGTTTTTT. It translates to CASHLRGQGVGELFF. This chain links TRBV2 with TRBJ2-2, with 8 bases aligning to TRBD1. CDR1 SNHLY and CDR2 FYNNEI come from the germline V gene. The ends lost 8 bases at V and 7 bases at J; junction bases unmatched: 12. This CDR3 comprises 15 residues.

This clonotype was seen only a few times. This sequence joins TRBV5-1 and TRBJ1-3; no clear D. V lost 0 bases and J 3 bases, leaving 10 bases between the germline ends. The CDR3 runs 15 residues. Germline V gene data show CDR1 as SGHRS and CDR2 as YFSETQ. The CDR3 DNA reads as TGCGCCAGCAGCTTGGAACCTAACAGTGGAAACACCATATATTTT. This sequence encodes CASSLEPNSGNTIYF. The full variable domain, rest sourced from reference TRBV5-1 and TRBJ1-3, is KAGVTQTPRYLIKTRGQQVTLSCSPISGHRSVSWYQQTPGQGLQFLFEYFSETQRNKGNFPGRFSGRQFSNSRSEMNVSTLELGDSALYLCASSLEPNSGNTIYFGEGSWLTVV.

This clonotype was seen a handful of times. This chain uses TRBV10-1 with TRBJ2-7, with 8 bases lining up with TRBD1. Looked up from germline, CDR1 is WNHNN and CDR2 is SYGVQD (reference sequence). Germline trimming cut 7 bases from V and 0 bases from J; bases unmatched to any gene: 5. CDR3 size: 14 residues. The CDR3 region has the DNA TGCGCCAGCACCAAAGACAGGGGCTCCTACGAGCAGTACTTC. It is translated as CASTKDRGSYEQYF.

The genes are TRBV3-1 and TRBJ1-2; D gene uncertain. The CDR3 length is 13 residues. Germline CDR1 and CDR2: LGHDT and YNNKEL (reference sequence). V dropped 0 bases and J dropped 5 bases, with 7 bases sitting between them. In DNA form, the CDR3 reads TGTGCCAGCAGCCAAGATTCTCCTTATGGCTACACCTTC. Translated, it gives CASSQDSPYGYTF.

This clonotype has at least ten counts. The chain uses TRBV10-3 and TRBJ2-7; D may be TRBD1 (6 bases). The V end was cut by 0 bases, the J end by 4 bases, with 13 bases between. The germline V gene has CDR1 ENHRY and CDR2 SYGVKD. The CDR3 loop spans 15 amino acids. The CDR3 loop is CAISESLQGPYEQYV. The CDR3 coding sequence is TGTGCCATCAGTGAGTCTTTACAGGGACCGTACGAGCAGTACGTC.

The chain has TRBV19 and TRBJ2-4, with D unresolved. Trimming shortened V by 7 bases and J by 5 bases, and 18 bases separated the two germline ends. Germline V gene sequence: CDR1 LNHDA, CDR2 SQIVND (reference sequence). The CDR3 has 15 amino acids. The CDR3 protein is CASTPAPDPQNIQYF. The CDR3 bases are TGTGCCAGTACCCCCGCCCCTGACCCCCAAAACATTCAGTACTTC.